This T cell receptor (beta chain) was found in a study of graft-versus-host responses after intestinal transplantation. Study summary: Every recipient had anti-thymocyte globulin induction and around 3 years of tacrolimus plus steroids.

Sequencing used immunoSEQ multiplex PCR; TCRdb keeps in-frame clones, though not all of them. The sample includes 35,000 to 45,000 clones, more than 80% of them seen just once. The CDR3 consists of 14 residues. Germline V gene lookup returns CDR1 SGHTA and CDR2 FQGTGA. Trimming took 3 bases from V and 5 from J; bases not matched to a gene: 4. This clone came up a few times. Its specificity is unknown. Findings and limits, study-wide: Declining HvG levels early post-transplant were linked to peak circulating GvH clone levels. The marrow of recipients harbored GvH clones, and ileum or blood showed some of them first.

Sequenced here: PBMCs, sampled 734 days after intestinal transplantation. The TCR originated in a human patient who received an intestinal transplant, so some T cells may come from the graft donor. This chain uses TRBV7-3 with TRBJ2-5, with 9 bases fitting TRBD2. CDR3 residues: CASSLLAGYETQYF. Written as DNA, the CDR3 is TGTGCCAGCAGCTTGCTAGCGGGATATGAGACCCAGTACTTC.